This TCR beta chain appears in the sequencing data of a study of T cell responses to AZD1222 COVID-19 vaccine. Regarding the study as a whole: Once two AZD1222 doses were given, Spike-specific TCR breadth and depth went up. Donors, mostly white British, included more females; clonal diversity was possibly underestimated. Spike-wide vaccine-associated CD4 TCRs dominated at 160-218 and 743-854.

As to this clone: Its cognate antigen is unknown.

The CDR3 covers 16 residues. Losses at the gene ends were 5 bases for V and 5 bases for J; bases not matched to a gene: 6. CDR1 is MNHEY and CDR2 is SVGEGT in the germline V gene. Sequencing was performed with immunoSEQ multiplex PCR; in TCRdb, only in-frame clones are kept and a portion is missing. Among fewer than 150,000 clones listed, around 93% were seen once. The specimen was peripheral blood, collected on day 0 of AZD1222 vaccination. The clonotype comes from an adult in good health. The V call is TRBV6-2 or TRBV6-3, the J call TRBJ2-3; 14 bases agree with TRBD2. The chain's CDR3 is CASSIGTSGSGDTQYF. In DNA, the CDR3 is TGTGCCAGCAGTATAGGGACTAGCGGGAGTGGAGATACGCAGTATTTT.